These 17 T cell receptor beta chains were sequenced from one sample in a study of beta chain features in type 1 diabetes. No antigens are known for them. Expressed TCRB transcripts were sequenced after all isolated RNA was converted to cDNA. Repertoires were generated with immunoSEQ multiplex PCR, while TCRdb's copy carries only in-frame clones and drops some. This sample has 400,000 or so clones, with around 13% found just once. General study results and limits: Moderate but significant shortening of TCRB CDR3s was recorded in all four CD4+ subsets from Type 1 diabetes patients.

What was sequenced was naive CD4+ T cells from blood. The source is a woman aged 18 to 35 with type 1 diabetes.

This clone was observed a few times. This rearrangement joins TRBV7-2 to TRBJ2-5; 7 nucleotides line up with TRBD1. V trimming: 1 base; J trimming: 5 bases; junction bases outside the gene matches: 7. CDR1 and CDR2 (germline): SGHTA, FQGNSA. This CDR3 is 15 amino acids long. CDR3 loop: CASSLERTRGETQYF. The CDR3 coding sequence is TGTGCCAGCAGCTTAGAGAGGACCAGGGGGGAGACCCAGTACTTC.

This clone was observed a few times. The chain recombines TRBV2 with TRBJ1-5; a possible D gene is TRBD1 (5 bases). Germline V gene sequence: CDR1 SNHLY, CDR2 FYNNEI. This CDR3 spans 15 amino acids. The germline V and J ends were trimmed by 5 bases and 0 bases, with 11 bases remaining between them. CDR3 amino acids: CASSQGSYSNQPQHF. In DNA form, the CDR3 reads TGTGCCAGCAGTCAGGGATCATATAGCAATCAGCCCCAGCATTTT.

This clone was picked up a small number of times. The CDR3 DNA sequence: TGTGCCAGCAGCGTAGGAGGGGGGGCCTACACCGGGGAGCTGTTTTTT. Residues: CASSVGGGAYTGELFF. This chain uses TRBV9 with TRBJ2-2; weak D call: TRBD2 (7 bases). V lost 0 bases, J lost 3 bases, and 12 bases lay in between. This CDR3 region has 16 residues. Germline CDR1 reads SGDLS; CDR2 reads YYNGEE.

This clone was seen more than once but under ten times. The junction shows a germline mismatch at one end, possibly a read error. The chain employs TRBV27 and TRBJ1-5; 10 bases line up with TRBD1. Germline V CDR1 and CDR2: MNHEY, SMNVEV (reference sequence). The CDR3 has 14 amino acids. Here the CDR3 reads CASRTGGPNRPQHF. The CDR3 region has the DNA TGTGCCAGCAGGACAGGGGGCCCAAATCGGCCCCAGCATTTT.

This rearrangement joins TRBV30 to TRBJ2-1; 13 nucleotides match TRBD2. The germline V gene encodes CDR1 GTSNPN and CDR2 SVGIG (reference sequence). Trimming at V came to 2 bases and at J to 2 bases, leaving 3 bases not matched to a gene. The CDR3 extends over 16 amino acids. The CDR3 spells CAWSSGTSGAYNEQFF. In DNA form, the CDR3 reads TGTGCCTGGAGTTCCGGGACTAGCGGGGCCTACAATGAGCAGTTCTTC.

This rearrangement joins TRBV6-5 to TRBJ2-7; unclear D gene. V was shortened by 0 bases and J by 3 bases, with 6 bases between the two germline ends. This CDR3 spans 13 amino acids. From germline, CDR1 is MNHEY and CDR2 SVGAGI. The CDR3 region is CASSYSIGYEQYF. In DNA, the CDR3 is TGTGCCAGCAGTTACTCGATCGGCTACGAGCAGTACTTC.

The chain is built from TRBV10-3 and TRBJ2-7; 14 bases agree with TRBD2. This CDR3 is built from 13 residues. V was clipped by 9 bases and J by 6 bases; unmatched bases: 4. CDR1 and CDR2 from the germline V gene are ENHRY and SYGVKD. In nucleotides, the CDR3 is TGTGCCATTGGGACTAGCGGGAGTGGCGAGCAGTACTTC. This gives the protein CAIGTSGSGEQYF.

The gene calls are TRBV11-3 and TRBJ1-1, with unresolved D. The V gene lost 7 bases and the J gene lost 1 base, with 25 bases spanning the gap. The CDR3 is 18 residues long. In germline, CDR1 is SGHNT, CDR2 YENEEA. CDR3 sequence: CASTMGGRALPENTEAFF. The CDR3 DNA follows: TGTGCCAGCACAATGGGAGGCCGGGCCCTGCCGGAGAACACTGAAGCTTTCTTT.

This clone was seen a handful of times. V is TRBV7-2 and J is TRBJ2-2; the D gene is possibly TRBD2 (6 bases). Trimming cost V 6 bases and J 1 base, with 12 bases left between them. The CDR3 spans 15 residues. In germline, CDR1 is SGHTA, CDR2 FQGNSA. The CDR3 spells CASRPGSGNTGELFF. In DNA form, the CDR3 reads TGTGCCAGCAGGCCCGGGAGCGGGAACACCGGGGAGCTGTTTTTT.

The V call is TRBV14, the J call TRBJ2-7; TRBD2 matches at 10 bases. CDR3 size: 15 residues. Losses at the gene ends were 3 bases for V and 3 bases for J; bases not matched to a gene: 5. CDR1 is SGHDN and CDR2 is FVKESK in the germline V gene. The CDR3 DNA sequence: TGTGCCAGCAGCCACTTTAGCGGGAGGTACTACGAGCAGTACTTC. Its protein product is CASSHFSGRYYEQYF. The full variable domain, rest sourced from reference TRBV14 and TRBJ2-7, is EAGVTQFPSHSVIEKGQTVTLRCDPISGHDNLYWYRRVMGKEIKFLLHFVKESKQDESGMPNNRFLAERTGGTYSTLKVQPAELEDSGVYFCASSHFSGRYYEQYFGPGTRLTVT.

Only a few counts were recorded for this clone. This sequence joins TRBV30 and TRBJ1-3, with 8 nucleotides matching TRBD1. The CDR3 consists of 14 residues. In germline, CDR1 is GTSNPN, CDR2 SVGIG (reference sequence). V trimming: 8 bases; J trimming: 2 bases; junction bases outside the gene matches: 8. The CDR3 DNA sequence: TGTGCCCACAACAGGGGGTCTACTGGAAACACCATATATTTT. This codes for CAHNRGSTGNTIYF.

J is TRBJ1-1 and V is TRBV11-3; D call uncertain. Trimming took 5 bases from V and 5 from J, leaving 6 bases between them. The V gene's germline CDR1 is SGHNT and CDR2 YENEEA. This CDR3 has 11 residues. CDR3 bases: TGTGCCAGCAGCCCGGGTACTGAAGCTTTCTTT. Its translation is CASSPGTEAFF.

In this sample, this clone turned up a few times. The chain carries TRBV5-1 and TRBJ1-1; 8 bases are shared with TRBD1. CDR3 size: 12 residues. Germline V gives CDR1 SGHRS, CDR2 YFSETQ. Trimming at V came to 0 bases and at J to 8 bases, leaving 0 bases not matched to a gene. Here the CDR3 reads CASSLGDREAFF. In DNA form, the CDR3 reads TGCGCCAGCAGCTTGGGGGACAGGGAAGCTTTCTTT.

This clone was seen a handful of times. This chain links TRBV10-3 with TRBJ2-5; D gene uncertain. This CDR3 contains 14 residues. Looked up from germline, CDR1 is ENHRY and CDR2 is SYGVKD. Trimming removed 1 base from V and 2 bases from J, with 8 bases in between. CDR3 in amino acids: CAISEWQTQETQYF. DNA for the CDR3: TGTGCCATCAGTGAGTGGCAGACTCAAGAGACCCAGTACTTC.

This clone was counted only a few times. This chain joins TRBV9 and TRBJ1-1, with 8 positions matching TRBD1. Germline loops: CDR1 SGDLS, CDR2 YYNGEE. The CDR3 contains 16 residues. V was clipped by 2 bases and J by 5 bases; unmatched bases: 11. The CDR3 nucleotides are TGTGCCAGCAGCGTTCAATCAGGGGGCGGTAAGACTGAAGCTTTCTTT. Protein: CASSVQSGGGKTEAFF.

This clone was seen a few times. V and J are TRBV19 and TRBJ1-1; D possibly corresponds to TRBD1 (6 bases). Germline assignment: CDR1 LNHDA and CDR2 SQIVND (reference sequence). Trimming left V 5 bases short and J 4 bases short, with 14 bases between. The CDR3 sequence is 14 residues long. CDR3 in DNA: TGTGCCAGTAGTTCCGGTGGGGGCTTCACTGAAGCTTTCTTT. Translating it yields CASSSGGGFTEAFF.

The rearrangement joins TRBV2 to TRBJ1-5, with D possibly TRBD1 on 6 matching bases. Germline-derived CDR1 and CDR2 are SNHLY and FYNNEI. The CDR3 is made up of 13 amino acids. Trimming took 6 bases from V and 3 from J, leaving 9 bases between them. CDR3 DNA sequence: TGTGCCAGCAGGAGGGACACCAATCAGCCCCAGCATTTT. It translates to CASRRDTNQPQHF.